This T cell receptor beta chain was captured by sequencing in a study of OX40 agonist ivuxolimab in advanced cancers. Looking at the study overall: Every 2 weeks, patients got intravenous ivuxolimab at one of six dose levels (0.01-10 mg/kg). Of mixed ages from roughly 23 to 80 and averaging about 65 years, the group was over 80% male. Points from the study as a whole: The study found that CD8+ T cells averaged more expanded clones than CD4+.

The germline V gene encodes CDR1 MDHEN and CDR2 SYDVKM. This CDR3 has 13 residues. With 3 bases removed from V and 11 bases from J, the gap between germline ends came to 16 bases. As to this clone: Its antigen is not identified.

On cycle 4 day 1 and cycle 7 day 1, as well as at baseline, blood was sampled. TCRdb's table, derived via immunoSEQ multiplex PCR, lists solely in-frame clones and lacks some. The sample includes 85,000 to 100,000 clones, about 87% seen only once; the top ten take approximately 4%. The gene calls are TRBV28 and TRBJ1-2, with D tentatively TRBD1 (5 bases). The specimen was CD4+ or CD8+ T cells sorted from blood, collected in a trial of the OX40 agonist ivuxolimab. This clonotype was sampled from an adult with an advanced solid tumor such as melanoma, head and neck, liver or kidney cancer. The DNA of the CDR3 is TGTGCCAGCAGTTTTAACAGGATCGAAGGTTACACCTTC. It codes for CASSFNRIEGYTF.